What follows is one TCR beta chain and its context. Its antigen is as yet unknown. These data belong to a study of siplizumab effects on memory and regulatory T cells. Study-wide results and limits: Researchers could not give a naive or memory phenotype to roughly 75-95% of proliferating CD4+ or CD8+ clones. Proliferating Tregs in siplizumab cultures were never verified as suppressive. Versus 26.9% in controls, the mappable alloreactive CD4+ clones averaged about 74% Treg-derived with siplizumab.

TCR templates, 75,000 to 100,000 per sample, were assayed. The protocol was immunoSEQ multiplex PCR, while the TCRdb copy is restricted to in-frame clones and leaves out a portion. The data hold about 56,000 clones, with around 97% observed a single time. CDR1 is SQVTM and CDR2 is ANQGSEA in the germline V gene. The CDR3 is 10 residues long. V shed 2 bases and J shed 6 bases, with 4 bases lying between them. The V call is TRBV29-1, the J call TRBJ1-1; D uncertain. This TCR came from a human donor in good health. Sequenced: naive CD8+ T cells sorted from blood. The CDR3 reads CSVEYPEAFF. The CDR3 nucleotides are TGCAGCGTTGAATACCCTGAAGCTTTCTTT.